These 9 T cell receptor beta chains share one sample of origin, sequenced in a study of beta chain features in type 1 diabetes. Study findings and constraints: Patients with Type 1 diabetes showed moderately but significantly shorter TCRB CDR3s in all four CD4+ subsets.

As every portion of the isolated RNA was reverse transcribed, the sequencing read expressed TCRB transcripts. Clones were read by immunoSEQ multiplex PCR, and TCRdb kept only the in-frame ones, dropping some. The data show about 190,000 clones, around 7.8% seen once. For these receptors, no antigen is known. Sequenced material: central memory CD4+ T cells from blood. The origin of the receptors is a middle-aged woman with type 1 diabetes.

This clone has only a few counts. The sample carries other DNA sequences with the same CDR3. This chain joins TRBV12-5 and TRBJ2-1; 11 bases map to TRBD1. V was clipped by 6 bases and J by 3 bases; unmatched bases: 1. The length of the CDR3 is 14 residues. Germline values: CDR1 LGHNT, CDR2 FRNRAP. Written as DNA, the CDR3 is TGTGCTAGTGGGGGGACAGGGGGCTACAATGAGCAGTTCTTC. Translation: CASGGTGGYNEQFF.

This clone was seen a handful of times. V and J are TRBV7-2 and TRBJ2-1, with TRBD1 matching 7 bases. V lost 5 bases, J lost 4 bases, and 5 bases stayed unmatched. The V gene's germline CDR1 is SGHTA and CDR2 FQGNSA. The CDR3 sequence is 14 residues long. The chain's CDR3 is CASSDRALYNEQFF. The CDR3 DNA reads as TGTGCCAGCAGCGACAGGGCATTATACAATGAGCAGTTCTTC.

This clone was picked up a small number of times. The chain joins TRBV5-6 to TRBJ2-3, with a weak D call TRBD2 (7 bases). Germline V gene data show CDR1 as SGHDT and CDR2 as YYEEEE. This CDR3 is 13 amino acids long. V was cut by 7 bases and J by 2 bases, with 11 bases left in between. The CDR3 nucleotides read TGTGCCAGCGGGGGGGGGCCCACAGATACGCAGTATTTT. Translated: CASGGGPTDTQYF.

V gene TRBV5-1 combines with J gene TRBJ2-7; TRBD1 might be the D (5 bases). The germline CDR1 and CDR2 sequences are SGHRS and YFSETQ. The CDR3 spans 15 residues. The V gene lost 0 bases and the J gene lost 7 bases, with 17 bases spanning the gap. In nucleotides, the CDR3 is TGCGCCAGCAGCTTGGCCTCAGGGCTTTTTGGGGAGCAGTACTTC. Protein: CASSLASGLFGEQYF. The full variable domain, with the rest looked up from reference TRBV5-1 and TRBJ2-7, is KAGVTQTPRYLIKTRGQQVTLSCSPISGHRSVSWYQQTPGQGLQFLFEYFSETQRNKGNFPGRFSGRQFSNSRSEMNVSTLELGDSALYLCASSLASGLFGEQYFGPGTRLTVT.

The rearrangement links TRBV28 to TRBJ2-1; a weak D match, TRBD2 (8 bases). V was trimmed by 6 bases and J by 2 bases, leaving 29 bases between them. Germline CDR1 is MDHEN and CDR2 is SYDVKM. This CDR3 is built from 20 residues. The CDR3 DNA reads TGTGCCAGCAGGGCTAGCGGCCTAGCGGGCAGGGGGGGTACCTACAATGAGCAGTTCTTC. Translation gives CASRASGLAGRGGTYNEQFF.

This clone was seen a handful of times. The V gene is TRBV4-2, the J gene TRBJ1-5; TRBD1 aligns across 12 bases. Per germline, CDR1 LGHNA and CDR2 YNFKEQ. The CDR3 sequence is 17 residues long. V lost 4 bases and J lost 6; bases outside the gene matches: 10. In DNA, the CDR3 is TGTGCCAGCAGCCTTCAAGAGGGACAGGGGGCTGCTCAGCCCCAGCATTTT. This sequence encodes CASSLQEGQGAAQPQHF.

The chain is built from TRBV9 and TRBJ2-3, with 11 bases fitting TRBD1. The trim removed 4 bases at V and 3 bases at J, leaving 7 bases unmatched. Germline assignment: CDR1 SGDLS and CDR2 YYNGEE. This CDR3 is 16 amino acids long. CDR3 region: CASSFGQGAGTDTQYF. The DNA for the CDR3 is TGTGCCAGCAGCTTCGGACAGGGGGCGGGGACAGATACGCAGTATTTT.

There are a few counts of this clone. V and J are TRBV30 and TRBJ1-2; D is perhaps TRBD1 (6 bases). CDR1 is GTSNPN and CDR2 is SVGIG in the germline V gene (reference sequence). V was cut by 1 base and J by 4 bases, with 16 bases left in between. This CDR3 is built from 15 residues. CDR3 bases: TGTGCCTGGAGTGACGACAGGAGCTCGGCCTATGGCTACACCTTC. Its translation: CAWSDDRSSAYGYTF.

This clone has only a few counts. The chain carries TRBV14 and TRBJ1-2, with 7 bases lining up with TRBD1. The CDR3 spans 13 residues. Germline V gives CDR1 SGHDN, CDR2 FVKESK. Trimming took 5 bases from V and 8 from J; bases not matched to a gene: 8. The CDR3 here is CASSGDSRGGYTF. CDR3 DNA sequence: TGTGCCAGCAGCGGGGACAGCCGAGGAGGCTACACCTTC.